These 16 T cell receptor beta chains were sequenced from one sample in a study of T cells in Graves' hyperthyroidism and ophthalmopathy. The CDR3 regions of TCR beta were amplified from RNA transcripts. HTBI primers were used for first-round RT-PCR of the TCR CDR3. TCRdb re-derived calls from the multiplex PCR reads in MiXCR, one entry per CDR3 protein. The sample lists under 350,000 distinct CDR3 sequences, 21% seen once, with roughly 52% in the top ten. The sample consisted of blood. Every receptor here comes from a woman aged 50 to 60 with Graves' hyperthyroidism.

This clonotype was observed a few times. The chain joins TRBV5-4 to TRBJ2-1; weak D call: TRBD2 (6 bases). The CDR3 length is 14 residues. CDR1 is SGHNT, CDR2 YYREEE, per germline (reference sequence). Trimming took off 6 bases at V and 4 bases at J, with 14 bases between the two ends. CDR3 sequence reads: CASKGFGSYNEQFF. In nucleotides, the CDR3 is TGTGCCAGCAAAGGTTTCGGGAGTTACAATGAGCAGTTCTTC.

This clonotype was observed many times. The chain joins TRBV7-9 to TRBJ1-1; D unresolved. V was pared by 1 base and J by 2 bases, with 8 bases between. The germline V gene encodes CDR1 SEHNR and CDR2 FQNEAQ (reference sequence). The CDR3 is 14 amino acids. This chain's CDR3 is CASSLEKGNTEAFF. The CDR3 DNA follows: TGTGCCAGCAGCTTAGAAAAGGGTAACACTGAAGCTTTCTTT.

At least ten counts were recorded for this clonotype. This chain links TRBV5-1 with TRBJ1-1; tentative D call: TRBD1 (5 bases). V shed 4 bases and J shed 5 bases, with 15 bases lying between them. Germline V CDR1 and CDR2: SGHRS, YFSETQ. The CDR3 runs to 14 residues. CDR3 in amino acids: CASSHGWGGTEAFF. In DNA, the CDR3 is TGCGCCAGCAGCCACGGTTGGGGGGGGACTGAAGCTTTCTTT.

This clonotype was recorded many times. The chain combines TRBV11-2 with TRBJ2-5; TRBD1 matches 10 bases. This CDR3 region has 14 residues. The germline gives CDR1 SGHAT, CDR2 FQNNGV. J gave up 4 bases and V 5 bases, and 4 bases lay outside the gene matches. The CDR3 DNA reads as TGTGCCAGCAGCAAAGACAGGGGGCGAGAGACCCAGTACTTC. Amino acid sequence: CASSKDRGRETQYF.

This clonotype was found a few times. The chain recombines TRBV10-3 with TRBJ2-5, with 9 bases lining up with TRBD2. V lost 4 bases and J lost 2; bases outside the gene matches: 8. The CDR3 contains 16 residues. Per the germline V gene, CDR1 is ENHRY and CDR2 is SYGVKD. Written as DNA, the CDR3 is TGTGCCATCAGTGGGGTGGTAGCGGGGGATCAAGAGACCCAGTACTTC. Amino acid sequence: CAISGVVAGDQETQYF.

V gene TRBV27 combines with J gene TRBJ1-1; D not certain. Trimming took 8 bases from V and 4 from J, leaving 14 bases between them. Germline loops: CDR1 MNHEY, CDR2 SMNVEV (reference sequence). CDR3 length: 13 residues. This CDR3 is CASFKTSGTEAFF. The DNA of the CDR3 is TGTGCCAGCTTCAAGACGTCTGGCACTGAAGCTTTCTTT.

This clonotype was counted ten times or more. The chain is built from TRBV7-9 and TRBJ2-3; a weak D match, TRBD2 (6 bases). This CDR3 is 16 amino acids long. Germline CDR1 reads SEHNR; CDR2 reads FQNEAQ (reference sequence). Trimming pared 3 bases from V and 0 bases from J, leaving 13 bases between. Here the CDR3 DNA reads TGTGCCAGCAGCTTTGGGGCGGGACCTAGCACAGATACGCAGTATTTT. This encodes CASSFGAGPSTDTQYF. Complete variable domain (other parts from reference TRBV7-9 and TRBJ2-3): DTGVSQNPRHKITKRGQNVTFRCDPISEHNRLYWYRQTLGQGPEFLTYFQNEAQLEKSRLLSDRFSAERPKGSFSTLEIQRTEQGDSAMYLCASSFGAGPSTDTQYFGPGTRLTVL.

This chain uses TRBV6-6 with TRBJ1-4, with TRBD1 matching 8 bases. This CDR3 has 14 amino acids. V dropped 2 bases and J dropped 10; count of bases not matched to a gene: 6. CDR1 is MNHNY and CDR2 is SVGAGI in the germline V gene (reference sequence). The CDR3 bases are TGTGCCAGCAGTTACGGGCAGGGGGCCGTAAAACTGTTTTTT. Protein sequence: CASSYGQGAVKLFF.

This clonotype was counted ten times or more. The J gene is TRBJ2-7, the V gene TRBV29-1, with 11 bases that match TRBD1. Germline trimming cut 2 bases from V and 7 bases from J; bases unmatched to any gene: 10. CDR3 length: 15 amino acids. Germline CDR1 SQVTM, CDR2 ANQGSEA. The DNA for the CDR3 is TGCAGCGTTGAACGGACAGGGGGCCTCTCGGGGGAGCAGTACTTC. Its translation is CSVERTGGLSGEQYF.

Many counts were recorded for this clonotype. V usage is TRBV5-1 and J usage is TRBJ2-1; a possible D gene is TRBD2 (6 bases). V was shortened by 4 bases and J by 5 bases, with 19 bases between the two germline ends. Looked up from germline, CDR1 is SGHRS and CDR2 is YFSETQ. This CDR3 has 16 residues. The CDR3 DNA follows: TGCGCCAGCAGCCCCGGGGCATGGGGGGATAACAATGAGCAGTTCTTC. Amino acids: CASSPGAWGDNNEQFF.

Of note for this clonotype: This sequence may be a read error, since a much larger clone differs from it by one base. The chain has TRBV11-3 and TRBJ1-3; D gene unclear. The CDR3 runs 13 residues. Germline loops: CDR1 SGHNT, CDR2 YENEEA. The V and J ends lost 4 bases and 4 bases respectively, with 8 bases between them. CDR3 in amino acids: CASSWPMGNTIYF. CDR3 bases: TGTGCCAGCAGCTGGCCCATGGGAAACACCATATATTTT.

This clonotype appeared a few times. V gene TRBV27 combines with J gene TRBJ1-5; the match to TRBD1 covers 7 bases. CDR3 length: 16 amino acids. CDR1 is MNHEY, CDR2 SMNVEV, per germline (reference sequence). V dropped 5 bases and J dropped 7; count of bases not matched to a gene: 14. DNA for the CDR3: TGTGCCAGCAGTCCGTTCCCGGGACCGGACAGGCAGCCCCAGCATTTT. It is translated as CASSPFPGPDRQPQHF.

The chain couples TRBV28 to TRBJ2-2; 12 nucleotides match TRBD2. Germline V CDR1 and CDR2: MDHEN, SYDVKM. The CDR3 spans 18 residues. J was trimmed by 5 bases and V by 6 bases; bases with no gene match: 13. CDR3 coding DNA: TGTGCCAGCAGCCCCGGGGGGCTAGCGGGGGGGCGGACCGGGGAGCTGTTTTTT. This codes for CASSPGGLAGGRTGELFF.

The chain combines TRBV12-3 or TRBV12-4 with TRBJ1-2, with D uncertain. The CDR3 covers 14 residues. The V end lost 6 bases, the J end lost 4 bases, and 15 bases lay between the germline ends. The CDR3 region has the DNA TGTGCCAGCAGGGAGGCGAGTAGGCCCTATGGCTACACCTTC. Residues: CASREASRPYGYTF.

V usage is TRBV2 and J usage is TRBJ1-3; D unclear. The CDR3 consists of 15 residues. With 6 bases removed from V and 4 bases from J, the gap between germline ends came to 16 bases. In germline, CDR1 is SNHLY, CDR2 FYNNEI. This chain's CDR3 is CASSSPAGYGNTIYF. CDR3 bases: TGTGCCAGCAGCTCCCCCGCCGGGTACGGAAACACCATATATTTT.

At least ten counts were recorded for this clonotype. The chain has TRBV20-1 and TRBJ2-5, with D perhaps being TRBD1 or TRBD2 (5 bases each). This CDR3 has 15 amino acids. Germline V CDR1 and CDR2: DFQATT, SNEGSKA (reference sequence). Trimming took off 2 bases at V and 1 base at J, with 14 bases between the two ends. The CDR3 DNA reads as TGCAGTGCTAGAACACCGGGACGGACCCAAGAGACCCAGTACTTC. It codes for CSARTPGRTQETQYF.